The rows below give T cell receptor beta chains drawn from one sample of a study of PD-L1 blockade in urothelial cancer. Method: immunoSEQ multiplex PCR; TCRdb's copy keeps in-frame clones and lacks some. Among roughly 130,000 clones listed, 70% to 85% were seen once. The input for sequencing was PBMCs, taken around atezolizumab (anti-PD-L1) treatment. The source is a man aged 45-65 years with urothelial cancer. Each CDR3 is given with its conserved first and last residue. The order of the fields is J gene, D gene, V gene, CDR3 length, clone size, CDR3 protein, CDR3 DNA. The D gene is left open where the match is weak. The size field is filled for only some rows; it gives once, few, many or a size class.

TRBJ2-1	TRBD2	TRBV5-4	15	NA	CASSAAGTSGDEQFF	TGTGCCAGCAGCGCGGCCGGGACTAGCGGGGATGAGCAGTTCTTC
TRBJ2-1	TRBD2	TRBV11-3	19	NA	CASSIGTSRNSPLYNEQFF	TGTGCCAGCAGCATCGGGACTAGCCGTAATTCGCCACTCTACAATGAGCAGTTCTTC
TRBJ1-5	TRBD1	TRBV7-3	15	many	CASSFNGTEGGPQHF	TGTGCCAGCAGCTTCAATGGGACAGAAGGAGGTCCCCAGCATTTT
TRBJ1-1	TRBD1	TRBV19	14	NA	CASRKTGTATEAFF	TGTGCCAGTAGGAAAACCGGGACAGCCACTGAAGCTTTCTTT
TRBJ2-7	NA	TRBV9	14	NA	CASSVGRGTYEQYF	TGTGCCAGCAGCGTAGGAAGGGGCACCTACGAGCAGTACTTC
TRBJ1-4	NA	TRBV7-2	15	NA	CASSFTGEGNEKLFF	TGTGCCAGCAGTTTCACGGGGGAGGGTAATGAAAAACTGTTTTTT
TRBJ1-1	TRBD1	TRBV10-3	13	NA	CAISGQAATEAFF	TGTGCCATCAGCGGACAGGCGGCGACTGAAGCTTTCTTT
TRBJ1-2	NA	TRBV7-6	16	once	CASSLDFDRKDYGYTF	TGTGCCAGCAGCTTAGATTTCGACAGAAAAGACTATGGCTACACCTTC
TRBJ2-1	TRBD2	TRBV5-1	15	NA	CASSLTSGSLSEQFF	TGCGCCAGCAGCCTGACTAGCGGGAGCTTGAGTGAGCAGTTCTTC
TRBJ2-7	TRBD2	TRBV10-2	15	NA	CASSGGLAGVYEQYF	TGCGCCAGCAGTGGAGGCCTAGCGGGAGTATACGAGCAGTACTTC
TRBJ1-4	NA	TRBV18	14	NA	CASSPTGRNEKLFF	TGTGCCAGCTCACCAACAGGGAGAAATGAAAAACTGTTTTTT
TRBJ2-4	TRBD1	TRBV6-5	15	NA	CASSRAWTGANIQYF	TGTGCCAGCAGTCGCGCTTGGACAGGGGCGAACATTCAGTACTTC
TRBJ2-2	NA	TRBV2	13	NA	CASGLGRTGELFF	TGTGCCAGCGGGTTGGGGCGGACCGGGGAGCTGTTTTTT
TRBJ1-1	TRBD1	TRBV6-6	15	NA	CASRRQGRGNTEAFF	TGTGCCAGCAGGAGACAGGGTCGGGGGAACACTGAAGCTTTCTTT
TRBJ1-5	NA	TRBV28	13	few	CASTSPDKQPQHF	TGTGCCAGCACCTCACCAGACAAACAGCCCCAGCATTTT
TRBJ1-1	NA	TRBV16	13	NA	CASSLQGYTEAFF	TGTGCCAGCAGCCTACAGGGTTACACTGAAGCTTTCTTT
TRBJ2-7	TRBD2	TRBV6-6	14	NA	CASSRTSGSYEQYF	TGTGCCAGCAGTCGAACTAGCGGGAGCTACGAGCAGTACTTC
TRBJ2-1	TRBD2	TRBV5-1	18	NA	CASSLGILGAGGPNEQFF	TGCGCCAGCAGCTTGGGTATCTTGGGGGCGGGAGGGCCAAATGAGCAGTTCTTC
TRBJ2-7	NA	TRBV4-2	15	NA	CASSQGVAAFDEQYF	TGTGCCAGCAGCCAAGGGGTAGCGGCCTTCGACGAGCAGTACTTC
TRBJ1-3	NA	TRBV28	14	NA	CASSFVSSGNTIYF	TGTGCCAGCAGTTTTGTCAGCTCTGGAAACACCATATATTTT
TRBJ1-4	NA	TRBV28	14	NA	CASSPGGAGEKLFF	TGTGCCAGCAGTCCCGGGGGGGCTGGTGAAAAACTGTTTTTT
TRBJ2-1	TRBD2	TRBV25-1	17	NA	CASSESGGLAGRNEQFF	TGTGCCAGCAGTGAATCGGGGGGACTAGCGGGACGGAATGAGCAGTTCTTC
TRBJ2-7	TRBD2	TRBV7-2	15	NA	CASSLSLAGRYEQYF	TGTGCCAGCAGCTTAAGCCTAGCGGGGCGCTACGAGCAGTACTTC
TRBJ2-3	NA	TRBV30	15	NA	CAWKGGLRLTDTQYF	TGTGCCTGGAAAGGTGGGCTCCGCCTCACAGATACGCAGTATTTT
TRBJ2-1	TRBD1	TRBV7-7	14	NA	CASSEGQGIDEQFF	TGTGCTAGCAGCGAGGGACAGGGGATCGATGAGCAGTTCTTC
TRBJ2-5	NA	TRBV15	12	NA	CATSNPQETQYF	TGTGCCACCAGTAATCCGCAAGAGACCCAGTACTTC
TRBJ2-2	NA	TRBV9	15	once	CASSVGQGSTGELFF	TGTGCCAGCAGCGTAGGCCAGGGAAGCACCGGGGAGCTGTTTTTT
TRBJ2-7	TRBD1	TRBV5-5	15	NA	CASSLGGQGDYEQYF	TGTGCCAGCAGCTTGGGTGGGCAGGGGGATTACGAGCAGTACTTC
TRBJ2-7	TRBD2	TRBV9	16	NA	CASSVGGTSGTYEQYF	TGTGCCAGCAGCGTAGGCGGGACTAGCGGTACATACGAGCAGTACTTC
TRBJ1-1	TRBD1	TRBV2	15	NA	CASRARTGGSTEAFF	TGTGCCAGCAGGGCGAGGACAGGGGGTAGTACTGAAGCTTTCTTT
TRBJ2-6	NA	TRBV18	18	NA	CASSPGWQGSDGANVLTF	TGTGCCAGCTCACCTGGTTGGCAGGGGAGTGACGGGGCCAACGTCCTGACTTTC
TRBJ2-5	TRBD1	TRBV5-5	15	NA	CASSFLGQAGETQYF	TGTGCCAGCAGCTTTCTGGGACAGGCGGGAGAGACCCAGTACTTC
TRBJ1-4	TRBD1	TRBV18	14	NA	CASSTTGMNEKLFF	TGTGCCAGCTCAACGACAGGGATGAATGAAAAACTGTTTTTT
TRBJ2-1	TRBD2	TRBV5-1	16	NA	CASSSDGTSGYNEQFF	TGCGCCAGCAGCTCAGACGGGACTAGCGGATACAATGAGCAGTTCTTC
TRBJ2-5	NA	TRBV7-2	13	NA	CASSLAGGETQYF	TGTGCCAGCAGCTTAGCAGGGGGAGAGACCCAGTACTTC
TRBJ1-6	TRBD1	TRBV14	16	NA	CASSRPGTGTNSPLHF	TGTGCCAGCAGCAGGCCCGGGACAGGGACTAATTCACCCCTCCACTTT
TRBJ1-1	NA	TRBV28	12	NA	CASSFRTVEAFF	TGTGCCAGCAGTTTCAGGACAGTTGAAGCTTTCTTT
TRBJ2-7	TRBD1	TRBV6-1	13	few	CASGTGGSYEQYF	TGTGCCAGCGGGACAGGGGGGTCCTACGAGCAGTACTTC
TRBJ2-5	TRBD2	TRBV6-1	14	NA	CASTGYPGGETQYF	TGTGCCAGCACCGGCTACCCGGGGGGAGAGACCCAGTACTTC
TRBJ2-3	NA	TRBV28	13	NA	CASRNQGTDTQYF	TGTGCCAGCAGGAATCAGGGGACAGATACGCAGTATTTT
TRBJ2-1	NA	TRBV9	16	NA	CASSVDPRGLNNEQFF	TGTGCCAGCAGCGTAGATCCCCGGGGTCTCAACAATGAGCAGTTCTTC
TRBJ2-7	TRBD2	TRBV28	13	NA	CATGTSGSYEQYF	TGTGCCACCGGGACTAGCGGCTCCTACGAGCAGTACTTC
TRBJ2-4	NA	TRBV2	15	NA	CASSEERGQQNIQYF	TGTGCCAGCAGTGAAGAAAGGGGTCAGCAAAACATTCAGTACTTC
TRBJ2-1	TRBD2	TRBV4-1	17	NA	CASSQDPGLAGVNEQFF	TGCGCCAGCAGCCAAGACCCGGGACTAGCGGGAGTCAATGAGCAGTTCTTC
TRBJ2-2	NA	TRBV2	14	NA	CASSVGVNTGELFF	TGTGCCAGCAGTGTAGGGGTTAACACCGGGGAGCTGTTTTTT
TRBJ1-1	TRBD1	TRBV2	14	NA	CASGGGLLDTEAFF	TGTGCCAGCGGAGGGGGCTTGCTGGACACTGAAGCTTTCTTT
TRBJ2-7	NA	TRBV7-9	12	NA	CASSLTPYEQYF	TGTGCCAGCAGCCTTACACCGTACGAGCAGTACTTC
TRBJ1-3	NA	TRBV14	16	NA	CASSPGQKSSGNTIYF	TGTGCCAGCAGCCCAGGGCAGAAGAGCTCTGGAAACACCATATATTTT
TRBJ1-6	NA	TRBV30	13	NA	CAWSVQDNSPLHF	TGTGCCTGGAGTGTCCAGGATAATTCACCCCTCCACTTT
TRBJ1-6	TRBD1	TRBV28	15	NA	CASRGRQGAISPLHF	TGTGCCAGCAGGGGGCGACAGGGGGCTATTTCACCCCTCCACTTT
TRBJ1-1	TRBD1	TRBV28	14	NA	CASSWDSMNTEAFF	TGTGCCAGCAGCTGGGACAGTATGAACACTGAAGCTTTCTTT
TRBJ2-7	NA	TRBV15	14	NA	CATSSLPPRVEQYF	TGTGCCACCAGCAGTCTACCCCCTCGGGTTGAGCAGTACTTC
TRBJ1-6	TRBD1	TRBV30	13	NA	CAWAGTGDSPLHF	TGTGCCTGGGCCGGGACAGGGGATTCACCCCTCCACTTT
TRBJ2-7	TRBD1	TRBV11-1	17	once	CASSFSLGTGVTYEQYF	TGTGCCAGCAGCTTCAGTCTCGGGACAGGGGTAACCTACGAGCAGTACTTC
TRBJ2-2	TRBD1	TRBV2	16	NA	CASRLDRGRVTGELFF	TGTGCCAGCAGGCTCGACAGGGGGCGGGTCACCGGGGAGCTGTTTTTT
TRBJ2-7	NA	TRBV11-3	17	NA	CASSSRWTGTATYEQYF	TGTGCCAGCAGCTCGAGATGGACCGGGACTGCAACCTACGAGCAGTACTTC
TRBJ2-5	NA	TRBV27	13	NA	CASTTRGAETQYF	TGTGCCAGCACCACTCGGGGGGCCGAGACCCAGTACTTC
TRBJ2-6	NA	TRBV27	14	once	CASRGSSGANVLTF	TGTGCCAGCAGGGGGAGCTCTGGGGCCAACGTCCTGACTTTC